This TCR beta chain was sequenced in a study of cytomegalovirus exposure and HLA in healthy donors. PCR employed 60 Vbeta and 13 Jbeta primers. Using immunoSEQ multiplex PCR, the repertoire was profiled, and TCRdb retains in-frame clones only, with some absent. The profile shows under 150,000 clones, roughly 62% of them singletons. Turning to this clone: Its antigen is as yet unknown.

General study results and limits: As a later analysis revealed, most CMV-associated TCR beta chains appeared HLA-restricted. Several of the most significant clusters appeared linked to common viral pathogens, based on a later analysis.

This TCR derives from a man aged 55-75 years in good health and CMV-seronegative. Sequenced input: PBMCs.

CDR3 in DNA: TGTGCCAGCAGTCGAAAACTGACAGGGTTAAGCCAGCCCCAGCATTTT. Protein product: CASSRKLTGLSQPQHF. The rearrangement uses TRBV27 and TRBJ1-5; TRBD1 agrees at 7 bases. This CDR3 comprises 16 residues. Germline values: CDR1 MNHEY, CDR2 SMNVEV (reference sequence). V trimming: 5 bases; J trimming: 7 bases; junction bases outside the gene matches: 14.